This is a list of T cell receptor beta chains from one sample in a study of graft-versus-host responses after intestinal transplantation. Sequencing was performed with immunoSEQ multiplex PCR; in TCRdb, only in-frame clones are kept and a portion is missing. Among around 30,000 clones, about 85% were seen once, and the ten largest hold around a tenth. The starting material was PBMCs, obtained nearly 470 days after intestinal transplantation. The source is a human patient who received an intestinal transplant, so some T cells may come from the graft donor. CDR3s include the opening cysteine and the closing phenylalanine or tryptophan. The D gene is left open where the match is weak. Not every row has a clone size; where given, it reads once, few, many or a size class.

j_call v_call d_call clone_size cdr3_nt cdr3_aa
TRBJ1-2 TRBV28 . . TGTGCCAGCAGATCTAACAGCTATGGCTACACCTTC CASRSNSYGYTF
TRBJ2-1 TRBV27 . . TGTGCCAGCAGTTTATTCGCTTACAATGAGCAGTTCTTC CASSLFAYNEQFF
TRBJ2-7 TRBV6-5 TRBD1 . TGTGCCAGCAGCACCCGGGGGACAGGGGGTGACGAGCAGTACTTC CASSTRGTGGDEQYF
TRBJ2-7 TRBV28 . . TGTGCCAGCATTTCCAGAGCTGGCGCTTACGAGCAGTACTTC CASISRAGAYEQYF
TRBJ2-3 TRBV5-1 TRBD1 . TGCGCCAGCAGCTTGCAGCAGGGGGCCAGAGATACGCAGTATTTT CASSLQQGARDTQYF
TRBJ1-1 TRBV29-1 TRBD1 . TGCAGCGTTGAAGAGGGGACAGCTGGCGAAGCTTTCTTT CSVEEGTAGEAFF
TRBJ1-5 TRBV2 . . TGTGCCAGCAGTACCGGGACGGAGAAGGCATTAAGCAATCAGCCCCAGCATTTT CASSTGTEKALSNQPQHF
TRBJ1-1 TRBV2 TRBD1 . TGTGCCAGTCCGGGACAGGGGACGGACACTGAAGCTTTCTTT CASPGQGTDTEAFF
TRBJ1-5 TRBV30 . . TGTGCCTGGAGTAGTGGTGCCAATCAGCCCCAGCATTTT CAWSSGANQPQHF
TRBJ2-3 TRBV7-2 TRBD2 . TGTGCCAGCAGCCGGACTAGCGGGGGGGCCGGTGATACGCAGTATTTT CASSRTSGGAGDTQYF
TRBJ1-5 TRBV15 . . TGTGCCACCAGCAGGAGAACAGGGAGTCAGCCCCAGCATTTT CATSRRTGSQPQHF
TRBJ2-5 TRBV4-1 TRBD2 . TGCGCCAGCAGCCAAGGCGGGAGGCAAGAGACCCAGTACTTC CASSQGGRQETQYF
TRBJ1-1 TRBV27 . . TGTGCCAACAGCAACTCCCGGCGAGCTTTCTTT CANSNSRRAFF
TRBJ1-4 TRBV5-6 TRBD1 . TGTGCCAGCAGCCTAAGACAGGGAGATGAAAAACTGTTTTTT CASSLRQGDEKLFF
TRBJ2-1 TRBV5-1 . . TGCGCCAGCAGCTTGGAGTTAGGGCCTAACTCCTACAATGAGCAGTTCTTC CASSLELGPNSYNEQFF
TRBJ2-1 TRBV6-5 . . TGTGCCAGCAGTTACAAGGTTGAGCAGTTCTTC CASSYKVEQFF
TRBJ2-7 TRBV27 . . TGTGCCAGCAGGACAGGTGCCTACGAGCAGTACTTC CASRTGAYEQYF
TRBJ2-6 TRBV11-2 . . TGTGCCAGCAGGGGTACTGGGGCCAACGTCCTGACTTTC CASRGTGANVLTF
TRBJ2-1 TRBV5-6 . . TGTGCCAGCAGCTTGATGGGGATCTCCTACAATGAGCAGTTCTTC CASSLMGISYNEQFF
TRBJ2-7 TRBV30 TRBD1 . TGTGCCTGGAGTGTTGGACAGGGCGAGCAGTACTTC CAWSVGQGEQYF
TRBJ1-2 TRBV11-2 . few TGTGCCAGCAGCGCCTGGGGGGACTATGGCTACACCTTC CASSAWGDYGYTF
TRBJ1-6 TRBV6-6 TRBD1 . TGTGCCAGCAGTTGGCGGACAGGGGATTCACCCCTCCACTTT CASSWRTGDSPLHF
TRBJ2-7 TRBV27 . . TGTGCCAGCGGCGCCTTGGGACGGCTCTACGAGCAGTACTTC CASGALGRLYEQYF
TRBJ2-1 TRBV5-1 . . TGCGCCAGCAGCTTGGATATCTACAATGAGCAGTTCTTC CASSLDIYNEQFF
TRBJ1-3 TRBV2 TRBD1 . TGTGCCAGCGGGGACAGCTCTGGAAACACCATATATTTT CASGDSSGNTIYF
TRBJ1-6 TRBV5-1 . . TGCGCCAGCAGCCCGGGACATGGGTTTTCACCCCTCCACTTT CASSPGHGFSPLHF
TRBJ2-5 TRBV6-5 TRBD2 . TGTGCCAGCAGAGGACTAGCGGGAATCCAAGAGACCCAGTACTTC CASRGLAGIQETQYF
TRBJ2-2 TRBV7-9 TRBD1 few TGTGCCAGCAGCGGACGGACAGGGGCCCAAGGCGGGGAGCTGTTTTTT CASSGRTGAQGGELFF
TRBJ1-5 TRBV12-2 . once TGTGCAAGTCGCTTACCCACCCTGATCGGTCAGCCCCAGCATTTT CASRLPTLIGQPQHF
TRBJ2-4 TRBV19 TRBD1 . TGTGCCAGTAGTATAGATAAGATACAGGGGGCGGGAACGGGCAAAAACATTCAGTACTTC CASSIDKIQGAGTGKNIQYF
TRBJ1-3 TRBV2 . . TGTGCCAGCATGGAGAGAAACACCATATATTTT CASMERNTIYF
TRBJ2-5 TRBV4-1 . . TGCGCCAGCAGCCAAATCCCAAATGCGGAGACCCAGTACTTC CASSQIPNAETQYF
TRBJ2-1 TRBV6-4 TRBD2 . TGTGCCAGCAAGGAGCGGGAGGGTACCCATGAGCAGTTCTTC CASKEREGTHEQFF
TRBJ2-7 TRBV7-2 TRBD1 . TGTGCCAGCAGCTCCGGACAGGGGGCTCCCTACGAGCAGTACTTC CASSSGQGAPYEQYF
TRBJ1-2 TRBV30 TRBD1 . TGTGCCTGGAGTTCAGGGGGGGGTGATGGCTACACCTTC CAWSSGGGDGYTF
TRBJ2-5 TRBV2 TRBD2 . TGTGCCAGCAGTGGCGCGACTAGCGGGGGGGCCAGGGAGACCCAGTACTTC CASSGATSGGARETQYF
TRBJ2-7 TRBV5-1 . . TGCGCCAGCAGCTACTCGGACTACTCCTTTAACTCCTACGAGCAGTACTTC CASSYSDYSFNSYEQYF
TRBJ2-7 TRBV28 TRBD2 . TGTGCCAGCAGCCCGACTAGCGGAGTTTACGAGCAGTACTTC CASSPTSGVYEQYF
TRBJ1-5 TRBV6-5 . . TGTGCCAGCAGTCCAACAGGAGGGGTAGGGCCCCAGCATTTT CASSPTGGVGPQHF
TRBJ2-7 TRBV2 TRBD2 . TGTGCCAGCAGTGTTGATAGCGGGAGCTACGAGCAGTACTTC CASSVDSGSYEQYF